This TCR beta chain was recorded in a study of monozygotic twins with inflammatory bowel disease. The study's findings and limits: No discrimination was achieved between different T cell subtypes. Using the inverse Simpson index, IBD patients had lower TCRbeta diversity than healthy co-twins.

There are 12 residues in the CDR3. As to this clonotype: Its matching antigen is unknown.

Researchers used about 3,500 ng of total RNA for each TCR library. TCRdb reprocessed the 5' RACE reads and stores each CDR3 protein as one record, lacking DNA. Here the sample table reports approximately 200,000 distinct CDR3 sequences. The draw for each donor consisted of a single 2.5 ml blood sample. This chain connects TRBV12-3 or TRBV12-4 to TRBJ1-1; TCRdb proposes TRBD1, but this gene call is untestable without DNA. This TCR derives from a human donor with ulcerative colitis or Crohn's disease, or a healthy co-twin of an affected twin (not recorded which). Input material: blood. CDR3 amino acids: CASSWGGTEAFF.